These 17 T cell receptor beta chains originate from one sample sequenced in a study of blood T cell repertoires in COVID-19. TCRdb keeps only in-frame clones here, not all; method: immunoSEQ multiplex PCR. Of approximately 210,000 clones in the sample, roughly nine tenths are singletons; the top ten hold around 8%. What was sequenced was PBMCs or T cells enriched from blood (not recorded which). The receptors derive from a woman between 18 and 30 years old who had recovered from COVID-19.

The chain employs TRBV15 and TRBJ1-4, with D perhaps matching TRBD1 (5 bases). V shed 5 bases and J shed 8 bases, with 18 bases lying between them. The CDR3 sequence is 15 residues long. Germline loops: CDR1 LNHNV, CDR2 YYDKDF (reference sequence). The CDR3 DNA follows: TGTGCCACCAGCGGGCGCAGGGTAGGGGAAGAAAAACTGTTTTTT. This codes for CATSGRRVGEEKLFF.

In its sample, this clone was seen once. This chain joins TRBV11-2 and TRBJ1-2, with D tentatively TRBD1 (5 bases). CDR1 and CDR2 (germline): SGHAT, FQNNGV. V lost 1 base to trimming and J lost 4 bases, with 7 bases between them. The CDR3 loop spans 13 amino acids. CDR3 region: CASSLGQGYGYTF. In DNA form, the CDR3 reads TGTGCCAGCAGCTTAGGGCAGGGCTATGGCTACACCTTC.

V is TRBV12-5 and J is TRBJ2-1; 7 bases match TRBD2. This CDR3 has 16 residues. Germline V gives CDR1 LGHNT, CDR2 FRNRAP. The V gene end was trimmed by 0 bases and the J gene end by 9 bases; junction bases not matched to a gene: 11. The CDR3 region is CASGLVITREGGEQFF. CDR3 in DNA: TGTGCTAGTGGTTTGGTAATAACTAGGGAGGGTGGTGAGCAGTTCTTC.

CDR3 DNA sequence: TGCGCCAGCAGCCAGACAACAGCGAACACTGAAGCTTTCTTT. It encodes CASSQTTANTEAFF. This rearrangement joins TRBV4-1 to TRBJ1-1; no clear D gene. Trimming cost V 3 bases and J 1 base, with 9 bases left between them. The CDR3 is 14 amino acids. Germline values: CDR1 MGHRA, CDR2 YSYEKL.

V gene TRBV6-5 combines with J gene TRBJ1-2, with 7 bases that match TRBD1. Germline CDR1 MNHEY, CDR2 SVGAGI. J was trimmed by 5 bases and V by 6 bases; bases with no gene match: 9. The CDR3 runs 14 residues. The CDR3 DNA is TGTGCCAGCAGACCGACAGGGCGGGCTTATGGCTACACCTTC. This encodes CASRPTGRAYGYTF.

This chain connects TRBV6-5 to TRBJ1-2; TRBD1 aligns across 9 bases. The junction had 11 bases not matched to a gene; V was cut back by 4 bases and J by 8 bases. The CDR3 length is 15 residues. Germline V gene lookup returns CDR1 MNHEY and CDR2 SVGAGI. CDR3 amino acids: CASSSGTGSIRGYTF. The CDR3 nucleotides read TGTGCCAGCAGTTCTGGGACAGGGAGCATACGGGGCTACACCTTC.

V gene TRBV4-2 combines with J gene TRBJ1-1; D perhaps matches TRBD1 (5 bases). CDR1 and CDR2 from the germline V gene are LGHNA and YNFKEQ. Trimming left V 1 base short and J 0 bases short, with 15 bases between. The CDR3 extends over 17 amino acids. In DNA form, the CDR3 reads TGTGCCAGCAGCCAAGGGGGAATAGGGGTGATGAACACTGAAGCTTTCTTT. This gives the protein CASSQGGIGVMNTEAFF.

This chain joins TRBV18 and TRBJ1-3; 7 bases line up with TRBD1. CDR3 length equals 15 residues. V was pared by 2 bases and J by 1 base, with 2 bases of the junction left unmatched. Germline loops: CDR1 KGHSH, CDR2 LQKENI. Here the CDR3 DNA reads TGTGCCAGCTCACCATTGACAGGGTCTGGAAACACCATATATTTT. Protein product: CASSPLTGSGNTIYF.

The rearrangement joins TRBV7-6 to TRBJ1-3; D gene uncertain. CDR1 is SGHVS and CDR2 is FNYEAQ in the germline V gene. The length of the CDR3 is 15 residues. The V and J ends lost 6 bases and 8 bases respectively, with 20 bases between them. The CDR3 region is CASSPPADGLYTIYF. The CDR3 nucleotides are TGTGCCAGCAGTCCCCCAGCCGACGGACTTTACACCATATATTTT.

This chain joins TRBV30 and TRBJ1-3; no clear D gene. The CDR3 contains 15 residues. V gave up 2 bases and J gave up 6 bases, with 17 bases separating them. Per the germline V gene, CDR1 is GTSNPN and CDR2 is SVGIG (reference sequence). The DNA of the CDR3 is TGTGCCTGGAGTAGCAGAGGGTTGGTGTCAAACACCATATATTTT. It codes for CAWSSRGLVSNTIYF.

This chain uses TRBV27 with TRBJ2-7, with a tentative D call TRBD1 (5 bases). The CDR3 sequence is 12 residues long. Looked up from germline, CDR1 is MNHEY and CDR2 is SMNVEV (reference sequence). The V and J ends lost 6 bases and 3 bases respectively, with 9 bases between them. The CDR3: CASRKTVYEQYF. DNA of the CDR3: TGTGCCAGCAGGAAGACAGTCTACGAGCAGTACTTC.

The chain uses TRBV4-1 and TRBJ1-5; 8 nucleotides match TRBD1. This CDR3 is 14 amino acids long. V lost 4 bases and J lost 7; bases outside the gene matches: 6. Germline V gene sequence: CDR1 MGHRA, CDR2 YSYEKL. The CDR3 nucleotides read TGCGCCAGCAGCCCCGACAGGGGTGGGCAGCCCCAGCATTTT. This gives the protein CASSPDRGGQPQHF.

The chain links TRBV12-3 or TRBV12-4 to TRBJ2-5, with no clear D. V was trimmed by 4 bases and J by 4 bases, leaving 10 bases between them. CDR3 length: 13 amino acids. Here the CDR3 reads CASSSRTGETQYF. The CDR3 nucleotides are TGTGCCAGCAGTTCTCGAACGGGAGAGACCCAGTACTTC.

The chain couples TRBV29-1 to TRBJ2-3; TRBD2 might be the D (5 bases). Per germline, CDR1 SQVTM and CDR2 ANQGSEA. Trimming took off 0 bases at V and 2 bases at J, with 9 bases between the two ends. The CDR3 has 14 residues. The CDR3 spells CSVEEAANTDTQYF. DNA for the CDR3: TGCAGCGTTGAAGAAGCGGCTAACACAGATACGCAGTATTTT.

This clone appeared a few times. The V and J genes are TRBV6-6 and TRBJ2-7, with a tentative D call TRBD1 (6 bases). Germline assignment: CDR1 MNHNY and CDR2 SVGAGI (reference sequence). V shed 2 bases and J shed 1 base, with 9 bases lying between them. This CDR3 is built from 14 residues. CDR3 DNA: TGTGCCAGCAGTTACGAACAGGGTTCCTACGAGCAGTACTTC. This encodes CASSYEQGSYEQYF.

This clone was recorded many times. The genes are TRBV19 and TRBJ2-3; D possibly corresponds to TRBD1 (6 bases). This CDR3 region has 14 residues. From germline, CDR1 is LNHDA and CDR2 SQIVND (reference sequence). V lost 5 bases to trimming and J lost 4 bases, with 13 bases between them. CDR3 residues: CASSGISGADTQYF. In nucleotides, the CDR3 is TGTGCCAGTAGTGGAATATCAGGGGCAGATACGCAGTATTTT.

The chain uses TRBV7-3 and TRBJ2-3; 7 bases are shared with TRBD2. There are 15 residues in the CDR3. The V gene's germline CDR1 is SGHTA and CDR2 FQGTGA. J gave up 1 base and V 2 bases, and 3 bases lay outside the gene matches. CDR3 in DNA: TGTGCCAGCAGCTTATGGGGGGGTGGCACAGATACGCAGTATTTT. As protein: CASSLWGGGTDTQYF.